Listed below are T cell receptor beta chains from one sample, sequenced in a study of monozygotic twins with cystic fibrosis. TCRdb's copy holds only in-frame clones and misses some; the assay was immunoSEQ multiplex PCR. The sample records 4,000 to 5,500 clones, approximately 96% being singletons. Sequencing used blood. The receptors originated from a boy aged 2 to 10 with cystic fibrosis. The CDR3 runs from the conserved cysteine through the conserved F or W. A D gene is named only where the DNA matches it firmly. The size field is filled for only some rows; it gives once, few, many or a size class.

TRBV4-2	TRBJ1-5	-	-	CASSQGGNQPQHF	TGTGCCAGCAGCCAAGGGGGCAATCAGCCCCAGCATTTT
TRBV2	TRBJ2-7	-	-	CASRVGTLTYEQYF	TGTGCCAGCAGGGTCGGGACTCTTACCTACGAGCAGTACTTC
TRBV11-3	TRBJ1-4	once	-	CASSLRSGLFNEKLFF	TGTGCCAGCAGCTTACGAAGTGGACTATTTAATGAAAAACTGTTTTTT
TRBV2	TRBJ1-6	-	TRBD1	CASRPRLEGARSPLHF	TGTGCCAGCAGGCCCAGGTTGGAGGGGGCACGGTCACCCCTCCACTTT
TRBV7-8	TRBJ2-7	-	-	CASSPGDRDEQYF	TGTGCCAGCAGCCCGGGCGATAGGGACGAGCAGTACTTC
TRBV7-9	TRBJ2-2	-	TRBD1	CASSPRRTGNQAGELFF	TGTGCCAGCAGCCCGCGTCGGACAGGGAACCAAGCCGGGGAGCTGTTTTTT
TRBV5-6	TRBJ1-4	-	-	CASSFKGVQEKLFF	TGTGCCAGCAGCTTTAAAGGGGTCCAGGAAAAACTGTTTTTT
TRBV5-8	TRBJ2-4	-	-	CASSLGWAKNIQYF	TGTGCCAGCAGCTTGGGCTGGGCCAAAAACATTCAGTACTTC
TRBV7-9	TRBJ1-1	once	-	CASSWAREAFF	TGTGCCAGCAGCTGGGCCCGTGAAGCTTTCTTT
TRBV6-6	TRBJ2-5	-	-	CASSYSAAQYF	TGTGCCAGCAGTTACTCGGCGGCCCAGTACTTC
TRBV4-2	TRBJ1-5	-	-	CASSQDRQGRSQPQHF	TGTGCCAGCAGCCAAGATCGCCAGGGGCGAAGTCAGCCCCAGCATTTT
TRBV10-3	TRBJ2-6	-	-	CAIMVDSGANVLTF	TGTGCCATCATGGTGGACTCTGGGGCCAACGTCCTGACTTTC
TRBV19	TRBJ1-5	-	-	CASSMDSGPYNPQPQHF	TGTGCCAGTAGTATGGACTCCGGACCCTACAATCCTCAGCCCCAGCATTTT
TRBV7-9	TRBJ1-1	-	-	CASSLDRWGSTNTEAFF	TGTGCCAGCAGCTTAGATCGATGGGGGAGTACGAACACTGAAGCTTTCTTT
TRBV7-9	TRBJ1-1	-	-	CASSLGGSGYGAFF	TGTGCCAGCAGCTTAGGTGGGTCCGGGTATGGAGCTTTCTTT
TRBV29-1	TRBJ1-5	-	TRBD1	CSVVGDSDNQPQHF	TGCAGCGTTGTTGGGGACAGTGACAATCAGCCCCAGCATTTT
TRBV20-1	TRBJ1-1	-	TRBD1	CSVLQGIEAFF	TGCAGTGTTTTACAGGGGATTGAAGCTTTCTTT
TRBV19	TRBJ1-2	-	TRBD1	CASSQDRGNGYTF	TGTGCCAGTAGTCAGGACAGGGGGAATGGCTACACCTTC
TRBV25-1	TRBJ2-1	-	TRBD1	CASSEHRDRGHNEQFF	TGTGCCAGCAGTGAACACCGGGACAGGGGCCACAATGAGCAGTTCTTC
TRBV9	TRBJ1-3	-	-	CASSVGQGGNTIYF	TGTGCCAGCAGCGTAGGGCAGGGAGGGAACACCATATATTTT
TRBV9	TRBJ2-7	-	-	CASSPRGGGGYEQYF	TGTGCCAGCAGCCCCCGGGGAGGGGGGGGCTACGAGCAGTACTTC